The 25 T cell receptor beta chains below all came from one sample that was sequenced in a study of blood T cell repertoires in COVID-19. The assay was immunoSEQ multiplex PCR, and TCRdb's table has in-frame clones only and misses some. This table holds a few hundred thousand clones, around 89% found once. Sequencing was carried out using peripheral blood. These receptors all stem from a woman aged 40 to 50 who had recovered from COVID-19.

In DNA form, the CDR3 reads TGCGCCAGCAGCCATCAAGGGGGGGGGCCCGAGGCCTATAATTCACCCCTCCACTTT. Its protein is CASSHQGGGPEAYNSPLHF. This sequence joins TRBV4-3 and TRBJ1-6; the D gene is possibly TRBD1 (6 bases). V was shortened by 3 bases and J by 2 bases, with 20 bases between the two germline ends. CDR3 length equals 19 residues. The V gene's germline CDR1 is LGHNA and CDR2 YSLEER.

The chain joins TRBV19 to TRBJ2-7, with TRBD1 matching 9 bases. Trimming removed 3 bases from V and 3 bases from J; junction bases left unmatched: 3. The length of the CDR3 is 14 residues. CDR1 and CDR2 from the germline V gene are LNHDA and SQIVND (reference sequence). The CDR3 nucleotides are TGTGCCAGTAGTATCGGACAGGGGATCTACGAGCAGTACTTC. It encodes CASSIGQGIYEQYF.

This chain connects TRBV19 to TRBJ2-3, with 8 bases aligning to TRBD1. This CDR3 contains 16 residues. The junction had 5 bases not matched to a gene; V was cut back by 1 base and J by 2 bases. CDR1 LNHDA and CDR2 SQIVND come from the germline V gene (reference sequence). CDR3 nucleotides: TGTGCCAGTAGTATAGGGACAGGGCCCTTCACAGATACGCAGTATTTT. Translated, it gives CASSIGTGPFTDTQYF.

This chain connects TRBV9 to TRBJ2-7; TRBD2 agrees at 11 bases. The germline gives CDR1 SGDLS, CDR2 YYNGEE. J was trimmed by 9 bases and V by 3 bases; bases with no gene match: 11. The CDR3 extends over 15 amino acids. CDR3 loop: CASSALAGGPDGQYF. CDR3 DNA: TGTGCCAGCAGCGCGTTAGCGGGAGGGCCGGATGGGCAGTACTTC. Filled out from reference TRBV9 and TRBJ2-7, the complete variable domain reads DSGVTQTPKHLITATGQRVTLRCSPRSGDLSVYWYQQSLDQGLQFLIQYYNGEERAKGNILERFSAQQFPDLHSELNLSSLELGDSALYFCASSALAGGPDGQYFGPGTRLTVT.

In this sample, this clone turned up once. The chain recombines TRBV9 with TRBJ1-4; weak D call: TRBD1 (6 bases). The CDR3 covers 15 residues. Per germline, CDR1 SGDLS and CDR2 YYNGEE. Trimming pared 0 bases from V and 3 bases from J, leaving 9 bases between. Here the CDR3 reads CASSVGQGSNEKLFF. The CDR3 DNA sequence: TGTGCCAGCAGCGTAGGGCAGGGGTCTAATGAAAAACTGTTTTTT.

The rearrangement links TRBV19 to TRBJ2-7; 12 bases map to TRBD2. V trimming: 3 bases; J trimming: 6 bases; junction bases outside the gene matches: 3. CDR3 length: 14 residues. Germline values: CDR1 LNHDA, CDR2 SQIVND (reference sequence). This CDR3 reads CASSISSGRGEQYF. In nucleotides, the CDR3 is TGTGCCAGTAGTATTTCTAGCGGGAGGGGCGAGCAGTACTTC.

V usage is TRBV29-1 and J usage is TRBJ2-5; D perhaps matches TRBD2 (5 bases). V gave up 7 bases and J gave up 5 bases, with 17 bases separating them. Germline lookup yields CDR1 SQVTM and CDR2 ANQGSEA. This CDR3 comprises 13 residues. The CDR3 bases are TGCAGCGCCTCGGCCCCGGGGTTGGAGACCCAGTACTTC. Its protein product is CSASAPGLETQYF.

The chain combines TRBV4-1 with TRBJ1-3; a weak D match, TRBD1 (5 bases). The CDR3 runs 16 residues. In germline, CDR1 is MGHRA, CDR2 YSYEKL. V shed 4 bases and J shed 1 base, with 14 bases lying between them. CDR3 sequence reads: CASSRAFGGSGNTIYF. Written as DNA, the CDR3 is TGCGCCAGCAGCCGGGCCTTTGGGGGGTCTGGAAACACCATATATTTT.

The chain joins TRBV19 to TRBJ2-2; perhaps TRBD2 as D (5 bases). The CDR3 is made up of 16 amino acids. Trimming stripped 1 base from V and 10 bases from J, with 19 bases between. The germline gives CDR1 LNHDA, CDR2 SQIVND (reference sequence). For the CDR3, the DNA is TGTGCCAGTAGTATAGTTGGAGCCCGTGGAGGCGTGGAGCTGTTTTTT. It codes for CASSIVGARGGVELFF.

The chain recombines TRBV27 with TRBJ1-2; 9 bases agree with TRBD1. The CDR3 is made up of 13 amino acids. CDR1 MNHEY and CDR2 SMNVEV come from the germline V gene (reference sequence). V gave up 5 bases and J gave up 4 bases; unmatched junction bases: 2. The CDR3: CASSEGQGYGYTF. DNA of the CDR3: TGTGCCAGCAGTGAGGGACAGGGCTATGGCTACACCTTC.

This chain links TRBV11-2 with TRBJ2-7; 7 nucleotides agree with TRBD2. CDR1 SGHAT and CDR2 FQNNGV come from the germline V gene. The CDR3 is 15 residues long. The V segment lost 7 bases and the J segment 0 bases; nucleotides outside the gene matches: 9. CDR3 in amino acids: CASTPPGLPSYEQYF. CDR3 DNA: TGTGCCAGCACCCCTCCGGGACTACCCTCCTACGAGCAGTACTTC.

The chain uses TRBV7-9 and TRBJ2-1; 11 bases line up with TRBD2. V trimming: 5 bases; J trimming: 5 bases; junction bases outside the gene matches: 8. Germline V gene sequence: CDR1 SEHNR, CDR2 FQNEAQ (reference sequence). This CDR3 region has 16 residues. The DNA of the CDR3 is TGTGCCAGCAGCCCCGGTAGCGGGAGGGCCCACAATGAGCAGTTCTTC. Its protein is CASSPGSGRAHNEQFF.

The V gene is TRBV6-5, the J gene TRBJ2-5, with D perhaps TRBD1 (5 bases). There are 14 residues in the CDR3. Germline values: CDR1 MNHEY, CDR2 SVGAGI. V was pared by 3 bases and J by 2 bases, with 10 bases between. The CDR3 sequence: CASSYSPGQETQYF. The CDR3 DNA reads TGTGCCAGCAGTTATTCCCCAGGGCAAGAGACCCAGTACTTC.

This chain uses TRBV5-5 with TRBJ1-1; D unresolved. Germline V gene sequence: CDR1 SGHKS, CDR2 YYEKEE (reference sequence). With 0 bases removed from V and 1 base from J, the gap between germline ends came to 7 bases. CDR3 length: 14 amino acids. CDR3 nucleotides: TGTGCCAGCAGCTTGGTGGGCGAGAACACTGAAGCTTTCTTT. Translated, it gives CASSLVGENTEAFF. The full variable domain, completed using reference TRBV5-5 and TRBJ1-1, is DAGVTQSPTHLIKTRGQQVTLRCSPISGHKSVSWYQQVLGQGPQFIFQYYEKEERGRGNFPDRFSARQFPNYSSELNVNALLLGDSALYLCASSLVGENTEAFFGQGTRLTVV.

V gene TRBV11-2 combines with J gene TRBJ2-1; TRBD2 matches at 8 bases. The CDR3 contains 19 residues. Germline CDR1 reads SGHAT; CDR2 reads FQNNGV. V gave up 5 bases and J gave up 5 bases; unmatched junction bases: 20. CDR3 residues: CASSPTGSGIGGRNNEQFF. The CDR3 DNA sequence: TGTGCCAGCAGCCCGACGGGTAGCGGGATAGGAGGTCGGAACAATGAGCAGTTCTTC.

The CDR3 coding sequence is TGTGCCAGCAGCGCCGGGACTAGCGGGAAAAACATTCAGTACTTC. Translated: CASSAGTSGKNIQYF. V usage is TRBV9 and J usage is TRBJ2-4; 12 nucleotides align to TRBD2. The CDR3 loop spans 15 amino acids. Germline assignment: CDR1 SGDLS and CDR2 YYNGEE. V was clipped by 3 bases and J by 4 bases; unmatched bases: 2. Based on the CDR3 plus reference TRBV9 and TRBJ2-4, the full variable domain is DSGVTQTPKHLITATGQRVTLRCSPRSGDLSVYWYQQSLDQGLQFLIQYYNGEERAKGNILERFSAQQFPDLHSELNLSSLELGDSALYFCASSAGTSGKNIQYFGAGTRLSVL.

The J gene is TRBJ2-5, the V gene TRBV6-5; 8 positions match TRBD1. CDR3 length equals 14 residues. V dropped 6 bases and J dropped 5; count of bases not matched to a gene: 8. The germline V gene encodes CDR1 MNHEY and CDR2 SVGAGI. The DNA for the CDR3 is TGTGCCAGCAGGCAGAGACAGGGGTTGGAGACCCAGTACTTC. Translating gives CASRQRQGLETQYF.

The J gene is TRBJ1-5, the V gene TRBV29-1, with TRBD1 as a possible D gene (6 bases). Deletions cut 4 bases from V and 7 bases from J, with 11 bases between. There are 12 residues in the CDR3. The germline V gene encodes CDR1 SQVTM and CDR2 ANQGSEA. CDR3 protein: CSVGRGGQPQHF. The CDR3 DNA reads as TGCAGCGTTGGGAGGGGGGGCCAGCCCCAGCATTTT.

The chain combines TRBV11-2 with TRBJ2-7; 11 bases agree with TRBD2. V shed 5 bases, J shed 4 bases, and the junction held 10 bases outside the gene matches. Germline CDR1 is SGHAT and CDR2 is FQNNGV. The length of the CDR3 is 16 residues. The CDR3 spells CASSHHSGRAWYEQYF. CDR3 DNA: TGTGCCAGCAGCCACCATAGCGGGAGGGCCTGGTACGAGCAGTACTTC.

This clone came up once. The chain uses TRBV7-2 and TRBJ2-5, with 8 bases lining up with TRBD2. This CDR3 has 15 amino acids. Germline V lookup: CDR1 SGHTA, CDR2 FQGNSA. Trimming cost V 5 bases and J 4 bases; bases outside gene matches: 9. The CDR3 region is CASSPSWLAGETQYF. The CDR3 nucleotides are TGTGCCAGCAGCCCAAGTTGGCTAGCGGGAGAGACCCAGTACTTC.

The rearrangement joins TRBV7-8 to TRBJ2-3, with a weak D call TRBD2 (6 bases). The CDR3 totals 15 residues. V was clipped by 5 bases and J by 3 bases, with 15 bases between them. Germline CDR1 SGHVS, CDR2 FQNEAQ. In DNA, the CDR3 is TGTGCCAGCAGCCCGCCGGGACGGGGGACAGATACGCAGTATTTT. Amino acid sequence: CASSPPGRGTDTQYF.

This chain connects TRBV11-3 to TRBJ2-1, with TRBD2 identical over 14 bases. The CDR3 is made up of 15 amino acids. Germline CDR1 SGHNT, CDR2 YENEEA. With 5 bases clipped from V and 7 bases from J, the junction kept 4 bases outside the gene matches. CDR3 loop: CASSRLAGGENEQFF. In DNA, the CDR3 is TGTGCCAGCAGCCGACTAGCGGGAGGGGAAAATGAGCAGTTCTTC. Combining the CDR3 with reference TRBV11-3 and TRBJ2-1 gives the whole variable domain EAGVVQSPRYKIIEKKQPVAFWCNPISGHNTLYWYLQNLGQGPELLIRYENEEAVDDSQLPKDRFSAERLKGVDSTLKIQPAELGDSAVYLCASSRLAGGENEQFFGPGTRLTVL.

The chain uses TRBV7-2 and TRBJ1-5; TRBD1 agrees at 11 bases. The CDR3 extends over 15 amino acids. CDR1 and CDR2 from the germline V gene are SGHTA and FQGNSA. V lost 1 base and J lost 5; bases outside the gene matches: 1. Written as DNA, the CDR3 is TGTGCCAGCAGCTTAGGGACAGGGGGCTATCAGCCCCAGCATTTT. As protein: CASSLGTGGYQPQHF.

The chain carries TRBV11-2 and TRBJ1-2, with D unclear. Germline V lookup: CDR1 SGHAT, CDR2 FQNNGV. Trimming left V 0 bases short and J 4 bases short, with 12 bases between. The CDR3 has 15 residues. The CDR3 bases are TGTGCCAGCAGCTTAGATGTTGGCAGAGGCTATGGCTACACCTTC. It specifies CASSLDVGRGYGYTF. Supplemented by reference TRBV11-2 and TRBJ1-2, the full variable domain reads EAGVAQSPRYKIIEKRQSVAFWCNPISGHATLYWYQQILGQGPKLLIQFQNNGVVDDSQLPKDRFSAERLKGVDSTLKIQPAKLEDSAVYLCASSLDVGRGYGYTFGSGTRLTVV.

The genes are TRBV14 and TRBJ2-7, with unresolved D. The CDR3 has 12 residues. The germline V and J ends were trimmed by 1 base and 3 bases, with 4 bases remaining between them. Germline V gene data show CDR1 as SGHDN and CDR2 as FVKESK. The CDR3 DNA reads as TGTGCCAGCAGCCAAGGGCTCTACGAGCAGTACTTC. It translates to CASSQGLYEQYF.